This T cell receptor beta chain was documented in a study of blood T cell repertoires in COVID-19. Study-wide context: COVID-19 samples collected from the United States, Italy and Spain covered acute and convalescent phases.

Method: immunoSEQ multiplex PCR; TCRdb's copy keeps in-frame clones and lacks some. The sample shows some 90,000 clones, 89% of them seen only once. Germline CDR1 is MGHDK and CDR2 is SYGVNS. The CDR3 loop spans 16 amino acids. The junction had 7 bases not matched to a gene; V was cut back by 4 bases and J by 2 bases. The specimen sequenced was peripheral blood. This TCR derives from a man between 50 and 59 years old with acute or convalescent COVID-19. The chain combines TRBV25-1 with TRBJ2-1; the match to TRBD1 covers 8 bases. The CDR3 DNA reads TGTGCCAGCAGTGCCAGGGACAGGCGACCCTACAATGAGCAGTTCTTC. Amino acid sequence: CASSARDRRPYNEQFF.